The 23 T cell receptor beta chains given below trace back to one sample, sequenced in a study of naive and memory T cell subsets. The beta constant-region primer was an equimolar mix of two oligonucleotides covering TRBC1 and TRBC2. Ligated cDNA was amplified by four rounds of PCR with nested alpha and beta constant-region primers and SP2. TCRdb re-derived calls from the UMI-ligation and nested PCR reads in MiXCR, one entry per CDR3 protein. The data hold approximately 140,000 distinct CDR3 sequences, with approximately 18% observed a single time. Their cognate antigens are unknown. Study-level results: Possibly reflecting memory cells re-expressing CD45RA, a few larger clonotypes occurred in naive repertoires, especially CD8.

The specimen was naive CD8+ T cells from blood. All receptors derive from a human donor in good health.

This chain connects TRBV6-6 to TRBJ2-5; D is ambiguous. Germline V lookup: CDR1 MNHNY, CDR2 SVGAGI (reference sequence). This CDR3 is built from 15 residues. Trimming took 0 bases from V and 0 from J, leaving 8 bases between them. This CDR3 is CASSYSVEYQETQYF. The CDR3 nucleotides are TGTGCCAGCAGTTACTCGGTGGAGTACCAAGAGACCCAGTACTTC.

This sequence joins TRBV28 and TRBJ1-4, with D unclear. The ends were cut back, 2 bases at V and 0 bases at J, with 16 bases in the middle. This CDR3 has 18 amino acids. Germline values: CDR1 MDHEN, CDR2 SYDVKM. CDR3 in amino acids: CASSLGIVGRPTNEKLFF. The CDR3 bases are TGTGCCAGCAGTTTAGGTATCGTTGGCAGACCAACTAATGAAAAACTGTTTTTT.

DNA for the CDR3: TGTGCCAGCAGCAACATCGGGACCGGGAGCAATCAGCCCCAGCATTTT. As protein: CASSNIGTGSNQPQHF. The gene calls are TRBV28 and TRBJ1-5, with D possibly matching TRBD1 (5 bases). Germline CDR1 MDHEN, CDR2 SYDVKM. Trimming removed 6 bases at V and 1 base at J, with 16 bases between. CDR3 length: 16 amino acids.

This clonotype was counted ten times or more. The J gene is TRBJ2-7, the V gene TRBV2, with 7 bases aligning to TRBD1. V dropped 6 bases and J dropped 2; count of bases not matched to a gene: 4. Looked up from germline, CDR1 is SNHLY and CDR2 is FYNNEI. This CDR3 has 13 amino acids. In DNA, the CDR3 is TGTGCCAGCAGGGGGGACAGCGCCTACGAGCAGTACTTC. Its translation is CASRGDSAYEQYF.

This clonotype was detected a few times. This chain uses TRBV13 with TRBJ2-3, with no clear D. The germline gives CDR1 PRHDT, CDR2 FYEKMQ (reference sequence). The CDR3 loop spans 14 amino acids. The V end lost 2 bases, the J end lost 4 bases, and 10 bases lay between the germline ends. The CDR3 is CASSLTERPDTQYF. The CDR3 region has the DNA TGTGCCAGCAGCTTAACGGAGCGTCCAGATACGCAGTATTTT.

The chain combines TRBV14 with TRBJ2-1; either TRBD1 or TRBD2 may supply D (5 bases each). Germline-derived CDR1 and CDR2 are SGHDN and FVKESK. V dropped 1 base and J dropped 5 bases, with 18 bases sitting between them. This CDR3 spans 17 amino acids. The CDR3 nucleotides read TGTGCCAGCAGCCAAGGAGGGGAACCTCTGCTACACAATGAGCAGTTCTTC. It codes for CASSQGGEPLLHNEQFF. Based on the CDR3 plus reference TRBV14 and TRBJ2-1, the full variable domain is EAGVTQFPSHSVIEKGQTVTLRCDPISGHDNLYWYRRVMGKEIKFLLHFVKESKQDESGMPNNRFLAERTGGTYSTLKVQPAELEDSGVYFCASSQGGEPLLHNEQFFGPGTRLTVL.

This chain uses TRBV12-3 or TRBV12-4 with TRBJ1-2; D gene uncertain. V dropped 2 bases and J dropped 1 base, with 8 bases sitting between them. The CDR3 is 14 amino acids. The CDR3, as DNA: TGTGCCAGCAGTTTATACGTTATTAACTATGGCTACACCTTC. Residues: CASSLYVINYGYTF.

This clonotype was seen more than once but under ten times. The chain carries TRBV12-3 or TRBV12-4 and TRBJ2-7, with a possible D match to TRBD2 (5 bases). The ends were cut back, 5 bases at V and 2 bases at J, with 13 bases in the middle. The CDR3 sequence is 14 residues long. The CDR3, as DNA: TGTGCCAGCAGTCCAGCGGTCGGGACCTACGAGCAGTACTTC. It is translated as CASSPAVGTYEQYF.

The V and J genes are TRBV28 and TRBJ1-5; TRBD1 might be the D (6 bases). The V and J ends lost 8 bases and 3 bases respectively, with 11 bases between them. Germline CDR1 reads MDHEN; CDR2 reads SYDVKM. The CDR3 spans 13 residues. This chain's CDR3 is CASGGQFNQPQHF. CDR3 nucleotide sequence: TGTGCCAGCGGAGGACAGTTCAATCAGCCCCAGCATTTT.

CDR3 coding DNA: TGTGCCAGCAGCAATACTGGACTTTCCCACGAGCAGTACTTC. Translation: CASSNTGLSHEQYF. The rearrangement joins TRBV13 to TRBJ2-7; TRBD2 might be the D (5 bases). From germline, CDR1 is PRHDT and CDR2 FYEKMQ (reference sequence). Trimming cost V 5 bases and J 5 bases, with 16 bases left between them. The CDR3 has 14 residues. Full variable domain (missing parts from reference TRBV13 and TRBJ2-7): AAGVIQSPRHLIKEKRETATLKCYPIPRHDTVYWYQQGPGQDPQFLISFYEKMQSDKGSIPDRFSAQQFSDYHSELNMSSLELGDSALYFCASSNTGLSHEQYFGPGTRLTVT.

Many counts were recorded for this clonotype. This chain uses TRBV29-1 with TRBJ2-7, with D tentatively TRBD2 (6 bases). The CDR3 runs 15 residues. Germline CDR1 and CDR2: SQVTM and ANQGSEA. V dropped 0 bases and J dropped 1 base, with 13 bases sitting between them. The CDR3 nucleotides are TGCAGCGTTGAAGATGGGAGCGGGCTATCCTACGAGCAGTACTTC. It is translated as CSVEDGSGLSYEQYF.

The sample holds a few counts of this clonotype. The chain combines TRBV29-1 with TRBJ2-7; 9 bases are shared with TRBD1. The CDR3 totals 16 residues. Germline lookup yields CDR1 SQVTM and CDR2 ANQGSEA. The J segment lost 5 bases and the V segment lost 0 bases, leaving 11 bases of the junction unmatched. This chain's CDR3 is CSVEEGRDREVHEQYF. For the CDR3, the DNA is TGCAGCGTTGAAGAGGGACGGGACAGGGAGGTACACGAGCAGTACTTC.

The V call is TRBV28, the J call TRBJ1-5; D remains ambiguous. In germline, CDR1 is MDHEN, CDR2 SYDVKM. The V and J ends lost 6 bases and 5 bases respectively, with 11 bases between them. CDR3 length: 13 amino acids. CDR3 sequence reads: CASSPDRDQPQHF. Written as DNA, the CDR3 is TGTGCCAGCAGCCCCGACCGAGATCAGCCCCAGCATTTT.

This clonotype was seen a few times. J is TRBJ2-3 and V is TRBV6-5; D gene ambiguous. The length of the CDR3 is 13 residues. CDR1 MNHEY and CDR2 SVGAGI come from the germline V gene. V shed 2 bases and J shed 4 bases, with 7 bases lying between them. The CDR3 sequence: CASSYLPPDTQYF. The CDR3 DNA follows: TGTGCCAGCAGTTACCTACCCCCAGATACGCAGTATTTT.

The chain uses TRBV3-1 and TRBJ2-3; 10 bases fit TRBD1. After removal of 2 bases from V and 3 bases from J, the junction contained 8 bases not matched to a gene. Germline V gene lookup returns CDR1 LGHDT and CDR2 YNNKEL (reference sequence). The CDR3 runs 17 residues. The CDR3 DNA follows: TGTGCCAGCAGCCAAATTGCGGGACAGGGGTATACAGATACGCAGTATTTT. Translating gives CASSQIAGQGYTDTQYF.

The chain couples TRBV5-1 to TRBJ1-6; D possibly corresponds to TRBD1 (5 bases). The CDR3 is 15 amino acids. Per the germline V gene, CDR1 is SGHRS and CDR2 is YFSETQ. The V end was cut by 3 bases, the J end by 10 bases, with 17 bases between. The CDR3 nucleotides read TGCGCCAGCAGCTGGGACCGCTTAGGTGGATCACCCCTCCACTTT. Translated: CASSWDRLGGSPLHF.

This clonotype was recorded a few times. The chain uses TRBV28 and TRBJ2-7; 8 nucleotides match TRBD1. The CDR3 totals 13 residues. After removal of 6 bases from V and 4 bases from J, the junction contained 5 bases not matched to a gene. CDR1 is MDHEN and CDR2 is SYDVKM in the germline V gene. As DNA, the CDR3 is TGTGCCAGCAGGCAGGGGGCGCGGTACGAGCAGTACTTC. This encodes CASRQGARYEQYF.

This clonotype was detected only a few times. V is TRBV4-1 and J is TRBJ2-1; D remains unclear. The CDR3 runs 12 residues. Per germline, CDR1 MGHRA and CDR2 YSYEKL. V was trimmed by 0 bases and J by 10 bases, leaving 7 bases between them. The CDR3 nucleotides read TGCGCCAGCAGCCAAGATACCACAGAGCAGTTCTTC. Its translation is CASSQDTTEQFF.

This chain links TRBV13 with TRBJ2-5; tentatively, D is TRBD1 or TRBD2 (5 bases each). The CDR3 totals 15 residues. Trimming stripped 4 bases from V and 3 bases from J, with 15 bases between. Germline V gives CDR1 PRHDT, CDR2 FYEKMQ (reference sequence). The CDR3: CASSSRTGLEETQYF. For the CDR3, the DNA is TGTGCCAGCAGCTCCAGGACGGGGCTGGAAGAGACCCAGTACTTC.

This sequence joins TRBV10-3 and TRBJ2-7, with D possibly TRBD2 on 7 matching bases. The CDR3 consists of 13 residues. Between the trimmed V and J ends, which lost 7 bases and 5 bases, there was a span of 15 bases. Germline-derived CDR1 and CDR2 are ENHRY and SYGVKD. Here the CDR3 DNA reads TGTGCCATCATGGGGGGGGGCCTCCACGAGCAGTACTTC. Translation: CAIMGGGLHEQYF.

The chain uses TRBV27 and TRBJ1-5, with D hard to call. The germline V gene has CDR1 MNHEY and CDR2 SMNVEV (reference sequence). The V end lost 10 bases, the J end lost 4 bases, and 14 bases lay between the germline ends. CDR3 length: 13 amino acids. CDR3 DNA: TGTGCCACCTCCGGGAATGGGAATCAGCCCCAGCATTTT. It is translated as CATSGNGNQPQHF.

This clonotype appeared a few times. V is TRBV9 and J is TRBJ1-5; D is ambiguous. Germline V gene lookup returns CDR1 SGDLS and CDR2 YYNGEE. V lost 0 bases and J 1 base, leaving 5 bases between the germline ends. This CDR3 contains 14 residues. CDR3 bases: TGTGCCAGCAGCGTAGGATCCAGCAATCAGCCCCAGCATTTT. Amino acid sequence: CASSVGSSNQPQHF.

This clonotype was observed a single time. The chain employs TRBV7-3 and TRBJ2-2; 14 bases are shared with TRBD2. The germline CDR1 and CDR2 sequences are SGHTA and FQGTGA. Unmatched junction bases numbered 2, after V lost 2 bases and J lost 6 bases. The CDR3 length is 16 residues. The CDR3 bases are TGTGCCAGCAGCTTAGGACTAGCGGGAGGAGCCGGGGAGCTGTTTTTT. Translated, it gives CASSLGLAGGAGELFF. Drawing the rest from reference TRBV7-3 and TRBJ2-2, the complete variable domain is GAGVSQTPSNKVTEKGKYVELRCDPISGHTALYWYRQSLGQGPEFLIYFQGTGAADDSGLPNDRFFAVRPEGSVSTLKIQRTERGDSAVYLCASSLGLAGGAGELFFGEGSRLTVL.